This entry lists 10 T cell receptor beta chains sequenced from one sample in a study of T cells in Graves' hyperthyroidism and ophthalmopathy. Regions amplified from RNA transcripts were the TCR beta CDR3 regions. HTBI primers were employed in a first-round RT-PCR of the TCR CDR3. TCRdb reprocessed the multiplex PCR reads with MiXCR, giving one entry per CDR3 protein. The repertoire holds 20,000 to 30,000 distinct CDR3 sequences, with over 35% as singletons. The material sequenced was blood. The source is a woman aged 25 to 39 with Graves' hyperthyroidism.

CDR3 in DNA: TGTGCCAGCAGGTCGCTAGATCTTGTGCAGTTCTTC. Translating it yields CASRSLDLVQFF. This chain connects TRBV2 to TRBJ2-1, with unresolved D. CDR3 size: 12 residues. The V gene's germline CDR1 is SNHLY and CDR2 FYNNEI. Between the trimmed V and J ends, which lost 6 bases and 12 bases, there was a span of 15 bases.

The genes are TRBV20-1 and TRBJ2-3; D unresolved. Trimming removed 0 bases at V and 11 bases at J, with 21 bases between. The CDR3 has 15 residues. Germline CDR1 and CDR2: DFQATT and SNEGSKA (reference sequence). The DNA for the CDR3 is TGCAGTGCTAGAGATGTTAGGAGACCCTACAATGAGCAGTATTTT. Protein sequence: CSARDVRRPYNEQYF.

This clonotype has a single count. This clone may be a read error of a much larger clone one base away. The rearrangement uses TRBV27 and TRBJ2-1, with D tentatively TRBD2 (6 bases). Trimming shortened V by 6 bases and J by 6 bases, and 12 bases separated the two germline ends. Germline lookup yields CDR1 MNHEY and CDR2 SMNVEV (reference sequence). The CDR3 covers 13 residues. CDR3 nucleotides: TGTGCCAGCAGCTTTGCGGGGTGCAATGAGCAGTTCTTC. It is translated as CASSFAGCNEQFF.

This clonotype was counted at least ten times. The chain employs TRBV4-2 and TRBJ1-3, with D unclear. The V and J ends lost 2 bases and 9 bases respectively, with 20 bases between them. There are 16 residues in the CDR3. Germline V gene sequence: CDR1 LGHNA, CDR2 YNFKEQ. CDR3: CASSQKNPGPRVTIYF. The CDR3, as DNA: TGTGCCAGCAGCCAAAAAAACCCAGGCCCCAGAGTCACCATATATTTT.

The chain is built from TRBV13 and TRBJ2-2; TRBD2 matches at 7 bases. Germline CDR1 reads PRHDT; CDR2 reads FYEKMQ (reference sequence). The V and J ends lost 7 bases and 7 bases, in that order; junction bases with no gene match: 6. This CDR3 comprises 13 residues. The CDR3 region has the DNA TGTGCCAGCACCCACTGGACTAGCGGGGAGCTGTTTTTT. It yields the protein CASTHWTSGELFF.

In its sample, this clonotype ranks as medium-sized (0.01 to 0.1%). The chain uses TRBV10-3 and TRBJ2-2; D call uncertain. Looked up from germline, CDR1 is ENHRY and CDR2 is SYGVKD. The CDR3 has 12 amino acids. V lost 2 bases to trimming and J lost 7 bases, with 5 bases between them. The CDR3 nucleotides are TGTGCCATCAGTGAGCAAGTCGGGGAGCTGTTTTTT. This sequence encodes CAISEQVGELFF.

This clonotype is medium-sized by share. The chain uses TRBV7-3 and TRBJ1-3; TRBD1 agrees at 8 bases. Unmatched junction bases numbered 7, after V lost 5 bases and J lost 7 bases. Germline loops: CDR1 SGHTA, CDR2 FQGTGA. The CDR3 has 14 amino acids. The CDR3 DNA reads TGTGCCAGCAGCCCTGGGACAGGTTCCAACACCATATATTTT. Translating gives CASSPGTGSNTIYF. Full variable domain (remainder filled in from reference TRBV7-3 and TRBJ1-3): GAGVSQTPSNKVTEKGKYVELRCDPISGHTALYWYRQSLGQGPEFLIYFQGTGAADDSGLPNDRFFAVRPEGSVSTLKIQRTERGDSAVYLCASSPGTGSNTIYFGEGSWLTVV.

This clonotype is medium-sized by share. The chain is built from TRBV20-1 and TRBJ2-7; no firm D call. The CDR3 length is 11 residues. V shed 0 bases and J shed 4 bases, with 4 bases lying between them. CDR1 is DFQATT and CDR2 is SNEGSKA in the germline V gene (reference sequence). The CDR3 nucleotides read TGCAGTGCTAGAGAGAAATACGAGCAGTACTTC. It specifies CSAREKYEQYF.

The chain uses TRBV10-3 and TRBJ1-1; D is undetermined. The V gene's germline CDR1 is ENHRY and CDR2 SYGVKD. This CDR3 is 14 amino acids long. Trimming removed 4 bases at V and 2 bases at J, with 11 bases between. The CDR3 bases are TGTGCCATCAGTGGGTCTACAGACAACACTGAAGCTTTCTTT. This encodes CAISGSTDNTEAFF.

For this clonotype: A read error may account for a junction end that differs from germline. This chain uses TRBV7-7 with TRBJ1-1; D gene ambiguous. The CDR3 has 13 amino acids. Germline V CDR1 and CDR2: SSHAT, FNYEAQ (reference sequence). The CDR3 nucleotides are TGTGCTAGCAGCTTTAGCGGGAGGGCTGAAGCTTTCTTT. It yields the protein CASSFSGRAEAFF.